This TCR beta chain appears in the sequencing data of a study of blood T cell repertoires in COVID-19. In the authors' workflow: Estimation of nucleated cell counts was performed using reference gene primer amplification. Measured with immunoSEQ multiplex PCR; TCRdb has only the in-frame clones, and not every one. V, J and clone size are taken as reported in that table, and D and trimming were inferred from the DNA itself. This sample carries approximately 70,000 clones, about four fifths of them seen once, and the ten largest clones take just over 4.5%. V shed 0 bases, J shed 4 bases, and the junction held 10 bases outside the gene matches. The CDR3 has 17 amino acids. Looked up from germline, CDR1 is LGHNA and CDR2 is YNFKEQ.

Material: peripheral blood. The receptor comes from a woman aged 60-75 years with acute or convalescent COVID-19. The chain uses TRBV4-2 and TRBJ1-2, with 8 bases matching TRBD1. The CDR3, as DNA: TGTGCCAGCAGCCAAGATGGGGGGACAGGTCTTCGCTATGGCTACACCTTC. Translation gives CASSQDGGTGLRYGYTF.